This T cell receptor beta chain was captured by sequencing in a study of blood T cell repertoires in COVID-19. The CDR3 contains 14 residues. With 4 bases clipped from V and 8 bases from J, the junction kept 8 bases outside the gene matches. Germline V gene sequence: CDR1 SGHAT, CDR2 FQNNGV. Participant ages covered roughly 18 to 89 years across approximately 25 US areas. Participants' own reports of clinical history determined their cohort assignment. Exposed participants encountered a COVID-19 case during the 2 weeks preceding study entry. In the original processing: Reference gene primer amplification yielded estimated nucleated cell counts. TCRdb keeps only in-frame clones here, not all; method: immunoSEQ multiplex PCR. The DNA was the basis for D and trimming; V, J and clone size are from that table. The data hold 200,000 or so clones, with 83% observed a single time.

The sample taken for sequencing was PBMCs or T cells enriched from blood (not recorded which). This chain joins TRBV11-2 and TRBJ1-2; 9 nucleotides agree with TRBD1. The receptor was derived from a woman between 45 and 60 years old who had been exposed to COVID-19. The CDR3 region has the DNA TGTGCCAGCAGCTCCACGGACAGGGGCCGCGGCTACACCTTC. This codes for CASSSTDRGRGYTF.